This TCR beta chain comes out of a study of blood T cell repertoires in COVID-19. For the study at large: Acute-phase and convalescent COVID-19 samples originated in the United States, Italy and Spain. The analysed material was cDNA or gDNA that came from T cells, B-cell-depleted T cells, or PBMCs.

Followed over time, Seattle patients had been enrolled while infection was active. This table comes from immunoSEQ multiplex PCR, and its TCRdb copy is limited to in-frame clones, with some not included. The sample contains 84,000 or so clones, approximately 84% of which appear only once. The V gene lost 4 bases and the J gene lost 4 bases, with 10 bases spanning the gap. CDR3 length: 13 amino acids. The germline gives CDR1 MNHEY, CDR2 SMNVEV (reference sequence). Material for sequencing was peripheral blood. V gene TRBV27 combines with J gene TRBJ1-1; D is uncertain. This clonotype was sampled from a man between 65 and 85 years old with COVID-19, enrolled during active disease. CDR3 region: CASSSVLITEAFF. The DNA of the CDR3 is TGTGCCAGCAGTTCAGTCCTGATCACTGAAGCTTTCTTT.